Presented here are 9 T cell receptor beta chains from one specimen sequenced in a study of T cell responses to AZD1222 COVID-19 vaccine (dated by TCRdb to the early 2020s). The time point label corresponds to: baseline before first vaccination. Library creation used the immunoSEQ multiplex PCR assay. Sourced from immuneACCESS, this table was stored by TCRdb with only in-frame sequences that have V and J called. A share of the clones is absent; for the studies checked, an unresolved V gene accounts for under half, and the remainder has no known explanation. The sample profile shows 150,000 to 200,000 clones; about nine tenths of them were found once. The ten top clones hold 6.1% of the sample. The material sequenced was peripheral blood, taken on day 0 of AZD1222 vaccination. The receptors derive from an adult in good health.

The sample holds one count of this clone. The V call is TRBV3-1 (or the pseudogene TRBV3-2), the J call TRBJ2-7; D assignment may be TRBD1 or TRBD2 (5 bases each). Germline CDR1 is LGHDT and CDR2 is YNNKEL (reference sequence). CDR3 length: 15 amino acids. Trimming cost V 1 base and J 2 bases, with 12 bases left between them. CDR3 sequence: CASSQVLGTPYEQYF. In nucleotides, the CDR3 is TGTGCCAGCAGCCAAGTTTTAGGGACCCCCTACGAGCAGTACTTC.

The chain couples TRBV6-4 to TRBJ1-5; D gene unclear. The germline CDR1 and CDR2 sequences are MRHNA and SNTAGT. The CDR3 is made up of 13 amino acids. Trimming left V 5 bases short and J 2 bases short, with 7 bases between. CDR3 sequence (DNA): TGTGCCAGCAGTCCCGAGGGCAATCAGCCCCAGCATTTT. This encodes CASSPEGNQPQHF.

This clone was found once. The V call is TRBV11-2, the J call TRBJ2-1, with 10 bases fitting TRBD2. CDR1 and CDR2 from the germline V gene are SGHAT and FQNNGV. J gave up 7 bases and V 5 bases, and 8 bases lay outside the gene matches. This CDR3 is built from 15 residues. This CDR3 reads CASSRSGRGWNEQFF. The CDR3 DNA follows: TGTGCCAGCAGCCGCAGCGGGAGGGGGTGGAATGAGCAGTTCTTC.

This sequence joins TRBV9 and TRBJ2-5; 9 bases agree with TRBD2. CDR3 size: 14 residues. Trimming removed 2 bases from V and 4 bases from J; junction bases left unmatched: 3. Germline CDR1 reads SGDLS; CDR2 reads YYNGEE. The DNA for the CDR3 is TGTGCCAGCAGCGTCCTGACTAGCGGAGAGACCCAGTACTTC. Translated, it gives CASSVLTSGETQYF.

CDR3 coding DNA: TGTGCCAGCAGTGGAGCAGGGGAGCCGGATTATGGCTACACCTTC. This encodes CASSGAGEPDYGYTF. The chain uses TRBV6-1 and TRBJ1-2, with a possible D match to TRBD1 (6 bases). From germline, CDR1 is MNHNS and CDR2 SASEGT. V lost 4 bases to trimming and J lost 5 bases, with 17 bases between them. The CDR3 contains 15 residues.

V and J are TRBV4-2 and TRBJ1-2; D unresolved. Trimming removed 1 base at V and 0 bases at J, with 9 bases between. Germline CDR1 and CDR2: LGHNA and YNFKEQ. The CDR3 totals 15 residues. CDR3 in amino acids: CASSQADGTNYGYTF. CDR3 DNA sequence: TGTGCCAGCAGCCAAGCCGACGGGACTAACTATGGCTACACCTTC.

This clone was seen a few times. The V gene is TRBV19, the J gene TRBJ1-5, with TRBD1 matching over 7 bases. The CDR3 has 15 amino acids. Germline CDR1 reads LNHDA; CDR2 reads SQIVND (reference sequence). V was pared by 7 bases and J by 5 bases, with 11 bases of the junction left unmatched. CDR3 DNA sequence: TGTGCCAGTACAGGGGGGAGAATGGGGGATCAGCCCCAGCATTTT. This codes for CASTGGRMGDQPQHF.

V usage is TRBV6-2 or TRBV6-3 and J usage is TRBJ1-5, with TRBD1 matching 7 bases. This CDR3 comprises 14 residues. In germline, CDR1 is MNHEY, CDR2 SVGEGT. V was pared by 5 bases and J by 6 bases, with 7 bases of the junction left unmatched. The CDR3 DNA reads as TGTGCCAGCAGTCGTCCGGGACAGCCTCAGCCCCAGCATTTT. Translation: CASSRPGQPQPQHF.

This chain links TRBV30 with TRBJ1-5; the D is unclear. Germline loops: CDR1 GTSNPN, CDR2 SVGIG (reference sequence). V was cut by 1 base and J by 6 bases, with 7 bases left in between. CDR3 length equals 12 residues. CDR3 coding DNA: TGTGCCTGGAGTGGGGATAGTCAGCCCCAGCATTTT. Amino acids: CAWSGDSQPQHF.